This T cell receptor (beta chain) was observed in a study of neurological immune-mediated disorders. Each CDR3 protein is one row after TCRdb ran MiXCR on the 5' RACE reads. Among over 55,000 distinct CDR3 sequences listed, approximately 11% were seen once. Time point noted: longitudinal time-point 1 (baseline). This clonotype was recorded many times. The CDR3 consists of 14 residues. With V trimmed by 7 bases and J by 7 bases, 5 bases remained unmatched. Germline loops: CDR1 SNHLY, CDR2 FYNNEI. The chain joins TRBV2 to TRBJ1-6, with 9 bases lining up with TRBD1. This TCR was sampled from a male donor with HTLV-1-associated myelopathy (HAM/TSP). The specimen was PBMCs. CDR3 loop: CASTRDRDNSPLHF. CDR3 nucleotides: TGTGCCAGCACCCGGGACAGGGACAATTCACCCCTCCACTTT. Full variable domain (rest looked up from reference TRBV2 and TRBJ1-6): EPEVTQTPSHQVTQMGQEVILRCVPISNHLYFYWYRQILGQKVEFLVSFYNNEISEKSEIFDDQFSVERPDGSNFTLKIRSTKLEDSAMYFCASTRDRDNSPLHFGNGTRLTVT.